The clone carrying this TCR beta chain was detected a few times. Its specificity is unknown. The junction shows a germline mismatch at one end, possibly a read error. For the second PCR, which ran for roughly 7 to 11 cycles, a sample-barcoded 5' primer and a J-beta primer mix were used. TCRdb processed the 5' RACE reads anew with MiXCR; each CDR3 protein has one entry. Among just under 750,000 distinct CDR3 sequences listed, around a fifth were seen once. The sample belongs to a study of blood T cells in healthy people across ages. For the study at large: About one barcoded beta molecule per two T cells was captured by template switching. Broader study findings: Strong correlation linked observed beta diversity and percent naive T cells.

CDR3 length equals 13 residues. CDR1 is KGHSH, CDR2 LQKENI, per germline. The sequenced sample consisted of blood. This TCR derives from a man in his 70s in good health. The rearrangement links TRBV18 to TRBJ2-2; D call uncertain. The CDR3 region is CAGSPKNTGELFF. The CDR3 region has the DNA TGTGCCGGCTCACCCAAGAACACCGGGGAGCTGTTTTTT.